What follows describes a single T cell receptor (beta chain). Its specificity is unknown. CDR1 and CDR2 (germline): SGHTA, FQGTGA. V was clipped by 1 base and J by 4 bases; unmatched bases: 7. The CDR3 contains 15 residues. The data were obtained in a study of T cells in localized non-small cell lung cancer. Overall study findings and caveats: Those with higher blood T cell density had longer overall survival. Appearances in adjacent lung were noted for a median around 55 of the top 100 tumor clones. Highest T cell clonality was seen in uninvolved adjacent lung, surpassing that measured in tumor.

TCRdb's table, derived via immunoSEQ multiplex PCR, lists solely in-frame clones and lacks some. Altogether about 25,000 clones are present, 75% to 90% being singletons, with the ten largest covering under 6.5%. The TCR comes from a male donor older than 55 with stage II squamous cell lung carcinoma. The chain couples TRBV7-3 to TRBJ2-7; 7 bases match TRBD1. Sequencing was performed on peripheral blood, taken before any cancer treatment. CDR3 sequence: CASSLIQGIGYEQYF. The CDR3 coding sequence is TGTGCCAGCAGCTTAATACAGGGGATCGGGTACGAGCAGTACTTC. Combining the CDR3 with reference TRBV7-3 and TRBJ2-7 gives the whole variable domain GAGVSQTPSNKVTEKGKYVELRCDPISGHTALYWYRQSLGQGPEFLIYFQGTGAADDSGLPNDRFFAVRPEGSVSTLKIQRTERGDSAVYLCASSLIQGIGYEQYFGPGTRLTVT.